This TCR beta chain was recorded in a study of lymphopenia after photon versus proton radiotherapy. Study-level findings and limits: A bigger post-nadir fall in TCR diversity correlated inversely with survival time in deceased patients. Relative stability marked proton patients; photon patients lost diversity and naive cells.

The length of the CDR3 is 14 residues. The V end lost 3 bases, the J end lost 1 base, and 9 bases lay between the germline ends. Germline values: CDR1 LNHDA, CDR2 SQIVND (reference sequence). Produced via immunoSEQ multiplex PCR; TCRdb's table is partial and in-frame only. In the table there are approximately 150,000 clones, less than 90% of which are singletons. As to this clone: What it binds is unknown.

The starting material was peripheral blood, obtained from a patient treated with photon-based radiotherapy. The rearrangement joins TRBV19 to TRBJ1-2; no clear D gene. The receptor was derived from a man aged 50-60 years with gastric cancer. The CDR3 spells CASSITAYNYGYTF. The CDR3 nucleotides are TGTGCCAGTAGTATCACAGCTTATAACTATGGCTACACCTTC.